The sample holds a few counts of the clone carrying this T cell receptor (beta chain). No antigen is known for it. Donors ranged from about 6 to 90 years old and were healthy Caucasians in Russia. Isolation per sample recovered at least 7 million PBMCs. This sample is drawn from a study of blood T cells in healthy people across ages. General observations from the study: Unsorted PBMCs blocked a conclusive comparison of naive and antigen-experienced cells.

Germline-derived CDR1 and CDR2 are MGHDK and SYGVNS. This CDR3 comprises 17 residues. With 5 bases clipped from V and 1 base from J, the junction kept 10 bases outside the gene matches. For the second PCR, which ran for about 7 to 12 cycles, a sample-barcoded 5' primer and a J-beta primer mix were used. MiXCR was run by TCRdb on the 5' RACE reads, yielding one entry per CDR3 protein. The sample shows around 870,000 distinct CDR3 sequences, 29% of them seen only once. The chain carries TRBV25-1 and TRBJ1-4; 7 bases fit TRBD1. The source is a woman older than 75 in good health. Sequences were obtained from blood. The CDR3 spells CASSSMTGTGTNEKLFF. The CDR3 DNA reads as TGTGCCAGCAGTTCCATGACAGGGACGGGAACTAATGAAAAACTGTTTTTT.